The 31 T cell receptor beta chains presented below share a single source sample, sequenced in a study of cytomegalovirus exposure and HLA in healthy donors. PCR was performed using 60 Vbeta and 13 Jbeta primers. The repertoire was sequenced with immunoSEQ multiplex PCR; TCRdb's copy has only in-frame clones and lacks some. The table has about 150,000 clones, roughly 80% seen once; the top ten hold approximately 2.2%. Input material: PBMCs. Source of these receptors: a male donor in good health and CMV-seronegative.

This clone was picked up a small number of times. This sequence joins TRBV4-2 and TRBJ2-5; D remains ambiguous. V shed 10 bases and J shed 0 bases, with 12 bases lying between them. Looked up from germline, CDR1 is LGHNA and CDR2 is YNFKEQ. The CDR3 is 13 residues long. CDR3 in DNA: TGTGCCACCGCCCCCCAGTACCAAGAGACCCAGTACTTC. This encodes CATAPQYQETQYF.

This clone turned up a few times. The genes are TRBV7-5 and TRBJ1-4; the table's D call, TRBD1, has no DNA check behind it. TRBV7-5 is a known pseudogene. The CDR3 length is 14 residues. The CDR3 DNA sequence: TGTGCCAGAAGCTTCGTCAGGGGAAGCGAAAAACTGTTTTTT. Its translation is CARSFVRGSEKLFF.

CDR3 DNA: TGTGCCAATGACAGGGGGCACACCGGGGAGCTGTTTTTT. Translating gives CANDRGHTGELFF. This chain links TRBV7-2 with TRBJ2-2, with 10 bases that match TRBD1. Germline V lookup: CDR1 SGHTA, CDR2 FQGNSA. Trimming removed 10 bases from V and 3 bases from J; junction bases left unmatched: 2. CDR3 length: 13 amino acids. Looking up the rest from reference TRBV7-2 and TRBJ2-2 gives the full variable domain: GAGVSQSPSNKVTEKGKDVELRCDPISGHTALYWYRQSLGQGLEFLIYFQGNSAPDKSGLPSDRFSAERTGGSVSTLTIQRTQQEDSAVYLCANDRGHTGELFFGEGSRLTVL.

Regarding this clone: The sample contains more than one DNA sequence encoding this CDR3. J is TRBJ2-5 and V is TRBV5-8; 7 bases align to TRBD1. CDR3 length: 17 amino acids. The V segment lost 0 bases and the J segment 5 bases; nucleotides outside the gene matches: 13. Germline-derived CDR1 and CDR2 are SGHTS and YDEGEE. CDR3 in DNA: TGTGCCAGCAGCTTGGCCCTAGCAGGGGGACCTCGGGAGACCCAGTACTTC. Translation gives CASSLALAGGPRETQYF.

V and J are TRBV5-1 and TRBJ2-2; 7 bases match TRBD1. The V gene's germline CDR1 is SGHRS and CDR2 YFSETQ. This CDR3 contains 16 residues. The V and J ends lost 6 bases and 5 bases, in that order; junction bases with no gene match: 13. The CDR3, as DNA: TGCGCCAGCAACAGGCAGGGGGAGTTACGGACCGGGGAGCTGTTTTTT. Its protein is CASNRQGELRTGELFF.

The rearrangement uses TRBV9 and TRBJ2-3; D is unclear. Germline loops: CDR1 SGDLS, CDR2 YYNGEE. The length of the CDR3 is 15 residues. The V and J ends lost 0 bases and 1 base respectively, with 9 bases between them. The CDR3 DNA reads TGTGCCAGCAGCGTAGTCCCTCTAGGCACAGATACGCAGTATTTT. This sequence encodes CASSVVPLGTDTQYF.

The rearrangement joins TRBV7-9 to TRBJ2-7; 7 bases agree with TRBD2. V was clipped by 6 bases and J by 0 bases; unmatched bases: 17. CDR1 is SEHNR and CDR2 is FQNEAQ in the germline V gene (reference sequence). There are 18 residues in the CDR3. The CDR3 DNA reads TGTGCCAGCAGGTCCCGGGGGGTTAACCGGGTCCCCTCCTACGAGCAGTACTTC. This translates into CASRSRGVNRVPSYEQYF.

The chain carries TRBV19 and TRBJ1-5; 12 bases agree with TRBD1. J gave up 6 bases and V 5 bases, and 5 bases lay outside the gene matches. The V gene's germline CDR1 is LNHDA and CDR2 SQIVND (reference sequence). The CDR3 contains 15 residues. The CDR3 region is CASSVGTGGGQPQHF. The CDR3, as DNA: TGTGCCAGTAGTGTGGGGACAGGGGGCGGTCAGCCCCAGCATTTT. The whole variable domain, remainder taken from reference TRBV19 and TRBJ1-5, is DGGITQSPKYLFRKEGQNVTLSCEQNLNHDAMYWYRQDPGQGLRLIYYSQIVNDFQKGDIAEGYSVSREKKESFPLTVTSAQKNPTAFYLCASSVGTGGGQPQHFGDGTRLSIL.

The genes are TRBV6-5 and TRBJ2-1; the match to TRBD2 covers 12 bases. The CDR3 consists of 15 residues. CDR1 MNHEY and CDR2 SVGAGI come from the germline V gene. V gave up 6 bases and J gave up 6 bases; unmatched junction bases: 6. CDR3 bases: TGTGCCAGCAGGGGGCTAGCGGGGGGGCCCAATGAGCAGTTCTTC. Its protein product is CASRGLAGGPNEQFF.

The chain is built from TRBV5-1 and TRBJ2-3, with a tentative D call TRBD2 (5 bases). Germline V gene data show CDR1 as SGHRS and CDR2 as YFSETQ. V lost 0 bases to trimming and J lost 5 bases, with 10 bases between them. The CDR3 is 14 amino acids. As DNA, the CDR3 is TGCGCCAGCAGCTTGGGACCAAGCGGAGATACGCAGTATTTT. It yields the protein CASSLGPSGDTQYF. Full variable domain (remainder filled in from reference TRBV5-1 and TRBJ2-3): KAGVTQTPRYLIKTRGQQVTLSCSPISGHRSVSWYQQTPGQGLQFLFEYFSETQRNKGNFPGRFSGRQFSNSRSEMNVSTLELGDSALYLCASSLGPSGDTQYFGPGTRLTVL.

This clone was picked up a small number of times. This chain uses TRBV4-1 with TRBJ2-7; D is unclear. V was shortened by 4 bases and J by 2 bases, with 15 bases between the two germline ends. The V gene's germline CDR1 is MGHRA and CDR2 YSYEKL. The CDR3 is 15 residues long. The CDR3 region is CASSPSSSPTYEQYF. As DNA, the CDR3 is TGCGCCAGCAGCCCCTCTTCGAGTCCCACCTACGAGCAGTACTTC.

This chain uses TRBV7-6 with TRBJ2-2; the match to TRBD2 covers 9 bases. There are 18 residues in the CDR3. Germline CDR1 is SGHVS and CDR2 is FNYEAQ. Trimming took 2 bases from V and 0 from J; bases not matched to a gene: 7. CDR3 in DNA: TGTGCCAGCAGCTTATATCCTAGCGGGAACCCGAACACCGGGGAGCTGTTTTTT. Its protein product is CASSLYPSGNPNTGELFF.

The chain recombines TRBV27 with TRBJ1-2, with D possibly being TRBD1 (6 bases). From germline, CDR1 is MNHEY and CDR2 SMNVEV (reference sequence). Trimming stripped 0 bases from V and 4 bases from J, with 9 bases between. This CDR3 region has 14 residues. The CDR3 coding sequence is TGTGCCAGCAGTTTATCTCAGGGGACCTATGGCTACACCTTC. Residues: CASSLSQGTYGYTF.

V and J are TRBV7-8 and TRBJ2-7, with TRBD1 identical over 9 bases. The junction had 9 bases not matched to a gene; V was cut back by 6 bases and J by 6 bases. The CDR3 spans 14 residues. The germline V gene has CDR1 SGHVS and CDR2 FQNEAQ. The CDR3 region has the DNA TGTGCCAGCAGATCAACGGGACAGGGTCGCGAGCAGTACTTC. The encoded protein is CASRSTGQGREQYF.

The chain employs TRBV30 and TRBJ1-5, with TRBD1 identical over 8 bases. V trimming: 0 bases; J trimming: 3 bases; junction bases outside the gene matches: 4. The germline V gene has CDR1 GTSNPN and CDR2 SVGIG (reference sequence). The CDR3 is made up of 15 amino acids. The CDR3 here is CAWSVQGGINQPQHF. The CDR3 DNA follows: TGTGCCTGGAGTGTACAGGGGGGAATCAATCAGCCCCAGCATTTT.

This chain uses TRBV18 with TRBJ2-5, with a possible D match to TRBD1 (5 bases). CDR1 KGHSH and CDR2 LQKENI come from the germline V gene. V was pared by 3 bases and J by 5 bases, with 16 bases between. This CDR3 contains 15 residues. In DNA, the CDR3 is TGTGCCAGCTCACCGGCGCGCAGGTCAGGGGAGACCCAGTACTTC. The encoded protein is CASSPARRSGETQYF. The complete variable domain, with remaining parts taken from reference TRBV18 and TRBJ2-5, reads NAGVMQNPRHLVRRRGQEARLRCSPMKGHSHVYWYRQLPEEGLKFMVYLQKENIIDESGMPKERFSAEFPKEGPSILRIQQVVRGDSAAYFCASSPARRSGETQYFGPGTRLLVL.

The rearrangement joins TRBV30 to TRBJ2-2, with TRBD2 matching over 7 bases. Germline V gives CDR1 GTSNPN, CDR2 SVGIG (reference sequence). The length of the CDR3 is 17 residues. Unmatched junction bases numbered 14, after V lost 0 bases and J lost 7 bases. The CDR3 protein is CAWSVLWEGRSVGELFF. The DNA for the CDR3 is TGTGCCTGGAGTGTACTCTGGGAGGGACGGTCGGTCGGGGAGCTGTTTTTT.

This clone was seen a few times. The CDR3 DNA reads TGTGCCAGCAGCGAGGGACAGCCTGGAAACACCATATATTTT. This sequence encodes CASSEGQPGNTIYF. The V and J genes are TRBV5-6 and TRBJ1-3; TRBD1 matches 7 bases. The CDR3 extends over 14 amino acids. Germline trimming cut 4 bases from V and 2 bases from J; bases unmatched to any gene: 3. CDR1 is SGHDT, CDR2 YYEEEE, per germline.

The chain links TRBV4-2 to TRBJ2-7, with 8 nucleotides matching TRBD1. CDR1 is LGHNA and CDR2 is YNFKEQ in the germline V gene. This CDR3 region has 17 residues. V was clipped by 3 bases and J by 2 bases; unmatched bases: 12. The CDR3 sequence: CASSQFNWTGRPYEQYF. In DNA form, the CDR3 reads TGTGCCAGCAGCCAGTTTAATTGGACAGGGAGGCCCTACGAGCAGTACTTC.

The chain employs TRBV7-3 and TRBJ1-1; TRBD1 is a possible D gene (6 bases). The CDR3 has 15 residues. Germline values: CDR1 SGHTA, CDR2 FQGTGA. Trimming took off 5 bases at V and 0 bases at J, with 13 bases between the two ends. CDR3 region: CASSPGGGMNTEAFF. CDR3 in DNA: TGTGCCAGCAGCCCGGGAGGGGGGATGAACACTGAAGCTTTCTTT.

The V gene is TRBV5-6, the J gene TRBJ2-2; D might be TRBD2 (5 bases). Germline V lookup: CDR1 SGHDT, CDR2 YYEEEE. Trimming stripped 5 bases from V and 6 bases from J, with 8 bases between. The CDR3 has 12 amino acids. The CDR3 here is CASRIGAGELFF. CDR3 coding DNA: TGTGCCAGCAGGATCGGGGCCGGGGAGCTGTTTTTT. The variable domain in full, with the rest retrieved from reference TRBV5-6 and TRBJ2-2, is DAGVTQSPTHLIKTRGQQVTLRCSPKSGHDTVSWYQQALGQGPQFIFQYYEEEERQRGNFPDRFSGHQFPNYSSELNVNALLLGDSALYLCASRIGAGELFFGEGSRLTVL.

This chain links TRBV11-2 with TRBJ1-2, with 11 positions matching TRBD1. Germline V CDR1 and CDR2: SGHAT, FQNNGV. This CDR3 has 16 residues. The V gene end was trimmed by 7 bases and the J gene end by 6 bases; junction bases not matched to a gene: 13. CDR3 loop: CASTKTGTGGADGYTF. The CDR3 coding sequence is TGTGCCAGCACCAAAACCGGGACAGGGGGAGCAGATGGCTACACCTTC.

The chain's CDR3 is CASSQGADQGTHEQYF. CDR3 nucleotide sequence: TGCGCCAGCAGCCAAGGGGCTGACCAGGGTACTCACGAGCAGTACTTC. V and J are TRBV4-3 and TRBJ2-7; TRBD1 might be the D (5 bases). The CDR3 length is 16 residues. The ends were cut back, 1 base at V and 5 bases at J, with 18 bases in the middle. Per germline, CDR1 LGHNA and CDR2 YSLEER.

The V call is TRBV7-6, the J call TRBJ1-6; perhaps TRBD1 as D (5 bases). Germline lookup yields CDR1 SGHVS and CDR2 FNYEAQ. This CDR3 is 15 amino acids long. Trimming shortened V by 3 bases and J by 5 bases, and 11 bases separated the two germline ends. The chain's CDR3 is CASSLDAGNNSPLHF. The CDR3 DNA is TGTGCCAGCAGCTTGGATGCAGGGAATAATTCACCCCTCCACTTT.

The J gene is TRBJ2-1, the V gene TRBV19; 12 positions match TRBD2. Germline V gene lookup returns CDR1 LNHDA and CDR2 SQIVND (reference sequence). V dropped 5 bases and J dropped 2; count of bases not matched to a gene: 10. The CDR3 has 18 residues. CDR3 DNA sequence: TGTGCCAGTAGTTCACTAGCGGGGGGCCGAACGACCTACAATGAGCAGTTCTTC. Translating gives CASSSLAGGRTTYNEQFF.

The chain links TRBV9 to TRBJ2-1; 8 bases map to TRBD2. Germline trimming cut 3 bases from V and 6 bases from J; bases unmatched to any gene: 8. The CDR3 has 15 amino acids. Germline V lookup: CDR1 SGDLS, CDR2 YYNGEE. The CDR3 spells CASSELAAMGNEQFF. DNA of the CDR3: TGTGCCAGCAGCGAACTAGCGGCCATGGGCAATGAGCAGTTCTTC.

This chain joins TRBV7-2 and TRBJ2-2; D unresolved. This CDR3 contains 16 residues. V lost 5 bases, J lost 2 bases, and 15 bases lay in between. In germline, CDR1 is SGHTA, CDR2 FQGNSA. Here the CDR3 DNA reads TGTGCCAGCAGCGCAAATGGGCAGCTAAACACCGGGGAGCTGTTTTTT. Its protein product is CASSANGQLNTGELFF.

In this sample, this clone turned up a few times. This chain links TRBV5-6 with TRBJ1-2, with 9 positions matching TRBD1. CDR3 length: 16 residues. Germline V gene sequence: CDR1 SGHDT, CDR2 YYEEEE. The trim removed 2 bases at V and 5 bases at J, leaving 10 bases unmatched. The CDR3 reads CASSLVTGGAWYGYTF. In DNA form, the CDR3 reads TGTGCCAGCAGCTTAGTAACAGGGGGCGCTTGGTATGGCTACACCTTC.

The chain carries TRBV10-3 and TRBJ2-1, with TRBD2 matching 13 bases. The germline V gene has CDR1 ENHRY and CDR2 SYGVKD. Unmatched junction bases numbered 9, after V lost 6 bases and J lost 10 bases. The CDR3 runs 15 residues. The CDR3 sequence is CAISAGTSGIKEQFF. In DNA, the CDR3 is TGTGCCATCAGCGCCGGGACTAGCGGGATAAAAGAGCAGTTCTTC.

This rearrangement joins TRBV29-1 to TRBJ2-3, with TRBD2 matching over 7 bases. With V trimmed by 7 bases and J by 4 bases, 5 bases remained unmatched. There are 12 residues in the CDR3. Germline V lookup: CDR1 SQVTM, CDR2 ANQGSEA. CDR3 bases: TGCAGCGCTGGGAGGGGCGCAGATACGCAGTATTTT. Translated, it gives CSAGRGADTQYF.

The CDR3 bases are TGTGCCAGCAGCGTAGATCGGGGCGGGAGGGCAAACAATGAGCAGTTCTTC. Its translation is CASSVDRGGRANNEQFF. The J gene is TRBJ2-1, the V gene TRBV9, with 9 bases matching TRBD2. Germline V gene sequence: CDR1 SGDLS, CDR2 YYNGEE. After removal of 0 bases from V and 5 bases from J, the junction contained 9 bases not matched to a gene. This CDR3 comprises 17 residues.